A selection of T cell receptor beta chains follows, all from one sample in a study of cytomegalovirus exposure and HLA in healthy donors. The data were produced by immunoSEQ multiplex PCR, yet TCRdb's version contains in-frame clones alone and is incomplete. In total, the table holds around 70,000 clones. The specimen was PBMCs. Receptor source: a man aged 35 to 55 in good health and CMV-seronegative. CDR3s include the opening cysteine and the closing phenylalanine or tryptophan. D genes are given only for firm matches.

V,D,J,CDR3,DNA
TRBV11-2,-,TRBJ1-5,CASSLLGGASNQPQHF,TGTGCCAGCAGCTTACTGGGCGGGGCGAGCAATCAGCCCCAGCATTTT
TRBV6-4,TRBD1,TRBJ1-2,CASSPGQLNYGYTF,TGTGCCAGCAGCCCGGGACAGCTTAACTATGGCTACACCTTC
TRBV7-6,-,TRBJ2-5,CASSLLNRQETQYF,TGTGCCAGCAGCTTATTAAACAGACAAGAGACCCAGTACTTC
TRBV11-2,TRBD2,TRBJ2-1,CASLRVSGRGEQFF,TGTGCCAGCCTCCGAGTCTCCGGGAGGGGTGAGCAGTTCTTC
TRBV18,TRBD2,TRBJ2-7,CASSPPGGSYEQYF,TGTGCCAGCTCACCACCGGGGGGGTCCTACGAGCAGTACTTC
TRBV7-9,TRBD2,TRBJ2-7,CASRRGEGDYEQYF,TGTGCCAGCAGGCGGGGGGAGGGCGACTACGAGCAGTACTTC
TRBV13,-,TRBJ2-7,CASSPSGDAYEQYF,TGTGCCAGCTCTCCGTCAGGGGACGCCTACGAGCAGTACTTC
TRBV29-1,-,TRBJ1-2,CSVEDPGQSAF,TGCAGCGTTGAAGATCCAGGGCAGAGTGCCTTC
TRBV2,TRBD1,TRBJ1-2,CASSEQGAGYTF,TGTGCCAGCAGTGAGCAGGGGGCTGGCTACACCTTC
TRBV15,-,TRBJ2-3,CATSITVLSTDTQYF,TGTGCCACCAGCATCACAGTTTTGAGCACAGATACGCAGTATTTT
TRBV14,TRBD1,TRBJ1-3,CASSQRQGAGNTIYF,TGTGCCAGCAGCCAAAGACAGGGGGCTGGAAACACCATATATTTT
TRBV4-1,TRBD1,TRBJ2-5,CASSQGAGGETQYF,TGCGCCAGCAGCCAAGGGGCAGGGGGAGAGACCCAGTACTTC
TRBV6-9,-,TRBJ2-7,CASSLQYF,TGTGCCAGCAGTCTACAGTACTTC
TRBV5-1,-,TRBJ2-3,CASSLVSGVSTDTQYF,TGCGCCAGCAGCTTGGTGTCGGGAGTTAGTACAGATACGCAGTATTTT
TRBV7-9,TRBD2,TRBJ2-3,CASSHVSGADGTDTQYF,TGTGCCAGCAGCCATGTCAGCGGGGCGGATGGCACAGATACGCAGTATTTT
TRBV9,-,TRBJ1-2,CASSGYSLYGYTF,TGTGCCAGCAGCGGCTACAGTCTGTATGGCTACACCTTC
TRBV7-2,TRBD2,TRBJ2-5,CASTQAGSSQETQYF,TGTGCCAGCACTCAAGCGGGGAGTTCACAAGAGACCCAGTACTTC
TRBV6-5,-,TRBJ1-3,CASSYGGSGNTIYF,TGTGCCAGCAGTTACGGCGGGTCTGGAAACACCATATATTTT
TRBV11-3,-,TRBJ2-2,CASSALGGSGGELFF,TGTGCCAGCAGCGCCCTCGGTGGGTCGGGCGGGGAGCTGTTTTTT
TRBV11-1,-,TRBJ2-1,CASSFGDAGYNEQFF,TGTGCCAGCAGCTTCGGGGATGCGGGGTACAATGAGCAGTTCTTC
TRBV9,-,TRBJ2-2,CASSASPAGATVSPGELFF,TGTGCCAGCAGCGCCAGTCCGGCGGGGGCAACCGTCAGCCCCGGGGAGCTGTTTTTT
TRBV19,TRBD1,TRBJ2-7,CASSPATGYEQYF,TGTGCCAGTAGTCCCGCGACAGGGTACGAGCAGTACTTC
TRBV7-2,TRBD1,TRBJ2-5,CASRQQGAQETQYF,TGTGCCAGCAGACAACAGGGGGCACAAGAGACCCAGTACTTC
TRBV10-3,-,TRBJ2-7,CAISELYEQYF,TGTGCCATCAGTGAGTTATACGAGCAGTACTTC
TRBV7-2,TRBD1,TRBJ1-6,CASSRILQGASPLHF,TGTGCCAGCAGCCGGATACTACAGGGGGCCTCACCCCTCCACTTT
TRBV6-1,-,TRBJ1-5,CASTGSLDQPQHF,TGTGCCAGCACGGGGAGTCTCGATCAGCCCCAGCATTTT
TRBV7-2,-,TRBJ1-1,CASSYDRTNTEAFF,TGTGCCAGCAGCTACGACAGGACGAACACTGAAGCTTTCTTT